A selection of T cell receptor beta chains follows, all from one sample in a study of graft-versus-host responses after intestinal transplantation. The repertoire was sequenced with immunoSEQ multiplex PCR; TCRdb's copy has only in-frame clones and lacks some. The sample records about 99,000 clones, about 90% being singletons. Their target antigens are unknown. The starting material was unstimulated CD4+ T cells sorted from spleen or lymph node cells, obtained before intestinal transplant. The receptors stem from a human donor who received an intestinal transplant. CDR3s leave out the opening cysteine and the closing phenylalanine or tryptophan.

V gene	J gene	CDR3 protein
TRBV29-1	TRBJ2-5	SGDGRGQETQY
TRBV5-1	TRBJ2-1	ASSFNNNEQF
TRBV9	TRBJ2-3	ASSVRAFQGSDTQY
TRBV19	TRBJ1-1	ASSMGRQGGLNTEAF
TRBV7-9	TRBJ2-1	ASSGQGPGYNEQF
TRBV5-1	TRBJ2-1	ASSLTPREGYNEQF
TRBV6-1	TRBJ2-7	ASNQREPYEQY
TRBV7-9	TRBJ2-7	ASSPGTSGAPPEQY
TRBV5-1	TRBJ2-3	ASSSVASTDTQY
TRBV2	TRBJ2-6	AGTSGRATGANVLT
TRBV7-2	TRBJ2-3	ASRTSGGTDTQY
TRBV10-3	TRBJ2-7	ATRDRGYEQY
TRBV30	TRBJ2-1	AWRGALTYNEQF
TRBV2	TRBJ2-3	ASSEGQRTSTDTQY
TRBV19	TRBJ1-2	ASSPWTGARNGYT
TRBV4-2	TRBJ2-7	ASSRTSGPFSYEQY
TRBV7-2	TRBJ1-4	ASSSFTGVREKLF
TRBV6-4	TRBJ2-2	ASSDSIEGGTGELF
TRBV10-3	TRBJ1-1	AIRQGDMNTEAF
TRBV5-1	TRBJ1-3	ASSLGWGSGNTIY
TRBV20-1	TRBJ2-2	SASQTGELF
TRBV6-1	TRBJ1-5	ASTTGRGPNQPQH
TRBV2	TRBJ1-1	ASRLRGGDSEAF
TRBV21-1	TRBJ2-7	ASSKAPWGLKSYEQY
TRBV7-3	TRBJ2-7	ASSHGGRSYEQY
TRBV7-3	TRBJ2-1	ASSFGGVNEQF
TRBV29-1	TRBJ1-1	SVRENTEAF
TRBV6-5	TRBJ1-6	ASSYQDSDALH
TRBV28	TRBJ1-1	ASSLYPREAF
TRBV9	TRBJ1-4	ASSVEGHGGEKLF
TRBV20-1	TRBJ2-7	SARGGYEQY
TRBV10-1	TRBJ2-2	ASSRDTGELF